The following is a T cell receptor beta chain sequence with its context. The antigen it binds to is not known. No base-level quality is on record; no much larger clone is a single base apart. V is cut by 1 base and J by 3 bases, and the space between the germline ends is 12 bases. The germline V gene encodes CDR1 MNHEY and CDR2 SVGAGI. The CDR3 covers 15 residues, taking in both the cysteine and the phenylalanine. Only the CDR3 DNA is retained, 45 bases long and in frame from the first base. The cohort consisted of 600 or so healthy bone marrow donors. At the time of sampling, all cohort members were nominally healthy, though unrecorded immune exposures were likely present. The donor was CMV seropositive and belonged to the group of 250 to 300 seropositive cohort members. A peripheral blood sample was collected from each donor, and TCR beta sequencing was performed on peripheral blood mononuclear cells. Genomic DNA was extracted from the blood cell samples with the Qiagen DNeasy Blood Extraction Kit.

Receptors were amplified or captured by the immunoSEQ multiplex PCR assay. The multiplex PCR relied on a mix of 60 forward primers for TCR Vbeta segments and 13 reverse primers for TCR Jbeta segments. Amplification of the CDR3 region of rearranged TCR beta genes was performed with a multiplex PCR assay on genomic DNA. The Illumina HiSeq System was used to sequence the amplified TCR beta libraries as 87-base-pair reads. From the authors' description of their analysis: A later analysis tallied 75 million to 85 million unique TCR beta chains across the 610 or so repertoires, and some 12 million of those chains were shared by two or more donors. To remove PCR and sequencing errors, raw reads were error-corrected and collapsed into unique sequences using a nearest-neighbor algorithm that merged closely related sequences. CDR3 sequences were aligned to IMGT reference sequences to assign V, D and J gene segments. For a sequence to be retained, a match of at least six nucleotides was required to both a V gene segment and a J gene segment. A rearrangement was called productive if the CDR3 had no stop codons and remained in frame with V and J, and every other rearrangement was called non-productive. CDR3 was defined according to IMGT convention as the region running from the second conserved V-encoded cysteine to the conserved J-encoded phenylalanine. The earlier analysis of some 550 of the donors excluded any sequence lacking an unambiguous match to a single V gene segment. An earlier analysis of fewer than 650 of the donors classified V segments as functional when productive rearrangements were above 56.7% and as segregating when the standard deviation between donors was above 5%. To diagnose cytomegalovirus status from the catalog of TCR beta chain sequences, a statistical classification framework was built. A later analysis assigned V and J genes by comparing TCR nucleotide sequences with IMGT/GENE-DB human TR gene sequences. In a later analysis, CDR3 sequences and most-parsimonious VDJ recombination scenarios were assigned using the TCRdist pipeline. A later analysis defined each TCR beta chain by its CDR3 amino acid sequence plus V-gene family, and excluded reads lacking a unique V-gene family. To address suspected cross-contamination and a sequencing artifact, a later analysis removed over 500 highly shared, low-generation-probability nucleotide sequences. A later analysis calculated a clonal expansion index for each public chain from normalized within-repertoire ranks of inferred template counts. In a later analysis, generation probabilities were computed using a VDJ recombination model fitted to out-of-frame rearrangements, and the results were checked against IGoR. Hypergeometric tests were used in a later analysis to score TCR-TCR, TCR-HLA and TCR-CMV co-occurrence, with a repertoire-size bias correction applied to the TCR pairs. A later analysis estimated false discovery rates by permuting HLA or CMV assignments 20 times. In a later analysis, co-occurring TCRs were grouped using DBSCAN, and TCRdist sequence similarity was added for clustering within HLA-allele-positive subsets. Repertoires with fewer than 30,000 or more than 120,000 public chains, plus five repertoires with anomalous nucleotide sharing, were excluded from co-occurrence clustering. The immuneACCESS repertoire file appears here via TCRdb, limited to in-frame rearrangements. These files lack a portion of the clones; in checked studies, under half of the deficit traces to unresolved V genes, and the cause of the others is not known. Clone size and the V and J calls come from that table; the DNA yielded D and trimming. Here the sample has about 160,000 clones; approximately 78% occur a single time. The top ten hold approximately 1% of the sample.

The record originates from a study of cytomegalovirus exposure and HLA in healthy donors (dated by TCRdb to 2015 to 2018). Background for the entire study: In an earlier analysis of under 600 of the donors, 276 Gb of sequence data and 95 million to 130 million unique TCR beta sequences from 150 million to 200 million T cells were reported. An early release that covered about 600 HLA-typed donors contained around 300 gigabases of sequencing data and about 84 million unique TCR sequences. Of the roughly 390 genotyped donors, 81% were placed in the genetic ancestry cluster associated with self-reported Caucasian donors. The study aimed to test whether cataloging public T cell receptors could reveal signatures of past pathogen exposure. The study used immunosequencing to profile the T cell repertoires of under 700 subjects and linked those repertoires to cytomegalovirus serostatus. A separate validation cohort of about 110 different subjects was used in addition to the roughly 620-subject first cohort. To predict cytomegalovirus infection status, the study combined high-throughput TCR immunosequencing, statistical association of individual TCRs with disease status, and machine learning. A later analysis re-analyzed previously published TCR beta repertoires from hundreds of donors and added high-resolution HLA genotyping to study TCR occurrence patterns. In the later analysis, no new phenotypic data were used to find candidate immune exposures; instead, reliance was placed on TCR beta sequences and their occurrence across donors. An earlier analysis of around 640 of the donors used high-throughput TCR beta sequencing to judge whether each TCR beta V gene segment behaved as functional or pseudogenic. Donor age, sex, ethnicity and CMV serostatus were compiled alongside the repertoire data. A later genetic analysis used genome-wide SNP genotypes for about three fifths of the 666 donors, treating that subset as a discovery cohort. Every discovery cohort repertoire had been produced on one sequencing platform. Class I and class II HLA loci were covered by the typing at four-digit resolution. Typing coverage differed by locus: A, B, C, DRB1 and DQB1 were typed in roughly 629-640 donors, DQA1 in 500 to 550, DPA1 in 600 to 610, and DPB1 in approximately 450. Roughly five DR-DQ haplotypes were handled as single units for association and clustering, since linkage in the cohort was strong. Across approximately 420 genotyped donors of the cohort, an average of about 240,000 unique TCR beta nucleotide sequences per donor were sequenced, and approximately 17% of those sequences were non-productive.

Findings and caveats that apply to the study as a whole: When HLA alleles, especially DR and DQ, strongly co-occurred, TCR associations were difficult to assign to individual alleles. The cohort was sequenced for TCR beta chains only, and without alpha or paired-chain data the features that could be detected were limited. Because counts were too low, seventeen rarely observed V segments, including chromosome 9 orphons, were excluded from the earlier analysis of 587 of the donors. The classifier was reported to diagnose cytomegalovirus status with high specificity and sensitivity in both the original and validation cohorts. The authors suggested that the approach could potentially be extended to other disease states and immunological phenotypes. An association between a missense DCLRE1C variant and V-gene and J-gene trimming of TCR beta chains was found in a later genetic analysis and replicated in an independent cohort. Correlated functional status among segregating V segments might reflect linkage disequilibrium, but an unknown experimental factor could not be ruled out. Immune exposure information for the cohort was limited to CMV serostatus. Most CMV-associated TCR beta chains appeared to be HLA-restricted in a later analysis, and the HLA associations seemed to be driven largely by CMV exposure. Because HLA typing was unavailable for some donors at each locus, only the typed subset was used in association tests. Some IMGT-functional V segments, including TRBV6-2 and TRBV6-3, could not be told apart with the 87-base-pair reads, so those segments were excluded. An earlier analysis of approximately 530 of the donors showed that most TCR beta V segments appeared in productive rearrangements either about 87% or about 30% of the time, which broadly matched IMGT annotations. Compared with equally common non-associated chains, HLA-associated TCR beta chains in a later analysis were more clonally expanded and had lower generation probabilities. Sequencing depth was assumed to be roughly uniform across donors in the presence/absence analyses, though that assumption may not hold. Several of the top co-occurrence clusters appeared to be linked to parvovirus B19, influenza, CMV and Epstein-Barr virus, according to a later analysis. Three of the identified cytomegalovirus-associated TCR beta chains were confirmed in vitro to be specific for cytomegalovirus antigens. A further reported finding was that TCR beta sequences accurately predicted the HLA-A and HLA-B alleles for most subjects in the first cohort. In a later analysis, around 17,000 TCR beta sequences were associated with specific HLA alleles at a false discovery rate of 0.05. The sequencing pipeline was judged likely to have produced a cluster of highly shared sequence variants as a technical artifact. In the study, some 160 TCR beta chains were listed as associated with cytomegalovirus. A later genetic analysis reported fewer N-insertions in productive TCRs among donors in an Asian-associated ancestry cluster than the 666-donor mean. Across donors, most TCR sequences were observed very rarely, whereas some public TCRs were present in many individuals. In a later analysis, TCR association rates were found to vary across HLA loci, with the most associated TCRs seen for DRB1 alleles and the fewest for HLA-C alleles.

The chain is made from TRBV6-5 and TRBJ1-1; the D gene lacks a confident call. The receptor comes from a girl aged 2 to 9 in good health and CMV-seropositive. The sequencing sample was made of PBMCs. CDR3 region: CASSYFDRRDTEAFF. The DNA is as follows: TGTGCCAGCAGTTACTTCGACCGTCGGGACACTGAAGCTTTCTTT.